This T cell receptor (beta chain) stems from a study of blood T cells in healthy people across ages. Alongside a J-beta primer mix, a sample-barcoded 5' primer served in a second PCR lasting about 7 to 12 cycles. TCRdb processed the 5' RACE reads anew with MiXCR; each CDR3 protein has one entry. The repertoire consists of about 1.1 million distinct CDR3 sequences, with approximately 38% occurring once and the leading ten covering under 15%. This clonotype was counted a few times. Its antigen is not known. Findings and caveats of the study: Unsorted PBMCs prevented conclusive naive versus antigen-experienced comparison.

The length of the CDR3 is 18 residues. Germline CDR1 is SGHKS and CDR2 is YYEKEE (reference sequence). After removal of 0 bases from V and 1 base from J, the junction contained 9 bases not matched to a gene. V is TRBV5-5 and J is TRBJ1-5; 8 bases match TRBD1. This sequence was found in a man younger than 35 in good health. Sequencing input: blood. This CDR3 is CASSLEDRAVVSNQPQHF. For the CDR3, the DNA is TGTGCCAGCAGCTTGGAGGACAGGGCGGTCGTAAGCAATCAGCCCCAGCATTTT.